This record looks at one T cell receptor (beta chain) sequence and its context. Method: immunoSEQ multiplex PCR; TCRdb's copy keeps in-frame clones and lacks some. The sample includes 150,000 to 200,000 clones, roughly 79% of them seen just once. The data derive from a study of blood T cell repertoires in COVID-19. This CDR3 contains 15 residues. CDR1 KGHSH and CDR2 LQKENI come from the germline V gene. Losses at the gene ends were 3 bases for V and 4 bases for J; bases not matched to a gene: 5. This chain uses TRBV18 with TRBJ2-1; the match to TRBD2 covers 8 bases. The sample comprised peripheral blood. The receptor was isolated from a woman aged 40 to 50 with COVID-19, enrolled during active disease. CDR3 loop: CASSPAGGRYNEQFF. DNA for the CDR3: TGTGCCAGCTCACCGGCAGGCGGGAGGTACAATGAGCAGTTCTTC. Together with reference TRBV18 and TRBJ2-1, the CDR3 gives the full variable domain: NAGVMQNPRHLVRRRGQEARLRCSPMKGHSHVYWYRQLPEEGLKFMVYLQKENIIDESGMPKERFSAEFPKEGPSILRIQQVVRGDSAAYFCASSPAGGRYNEQFFGPGTRLTVL.